This TCR beta chain came from a study of T cells in localized non-small cell lung cancer. Germline CDR1 is MNHEY and CDR2 is SVGAGI. With V trimmed by 6 bases and J by 1 base, 3 bases remained unmatched. This CDR3 spans 15 amino acids. Produced via immunoSEQ multiplex PCR; TCRdb's table is partial and in-frame only. The sample holds about 33,000 clones; 75% to 90% are singletons and the top ten take about 3.8%. The clonotype originates from a man aged 35 to 69 with stage I lung adenocarcinoma. The chain links TRBV6-5 to TRBJ2-2; 9 bases agree with TRBD1. Specimen: peripheral blood, collected before any cancer treatment. DNA of the CDR3: TGTGCCAGCAGCTCGGGACAGGGGAACACCGGGGAGCTGTTTTTT. Translated, it gives CASSSGQGNTGELFF.